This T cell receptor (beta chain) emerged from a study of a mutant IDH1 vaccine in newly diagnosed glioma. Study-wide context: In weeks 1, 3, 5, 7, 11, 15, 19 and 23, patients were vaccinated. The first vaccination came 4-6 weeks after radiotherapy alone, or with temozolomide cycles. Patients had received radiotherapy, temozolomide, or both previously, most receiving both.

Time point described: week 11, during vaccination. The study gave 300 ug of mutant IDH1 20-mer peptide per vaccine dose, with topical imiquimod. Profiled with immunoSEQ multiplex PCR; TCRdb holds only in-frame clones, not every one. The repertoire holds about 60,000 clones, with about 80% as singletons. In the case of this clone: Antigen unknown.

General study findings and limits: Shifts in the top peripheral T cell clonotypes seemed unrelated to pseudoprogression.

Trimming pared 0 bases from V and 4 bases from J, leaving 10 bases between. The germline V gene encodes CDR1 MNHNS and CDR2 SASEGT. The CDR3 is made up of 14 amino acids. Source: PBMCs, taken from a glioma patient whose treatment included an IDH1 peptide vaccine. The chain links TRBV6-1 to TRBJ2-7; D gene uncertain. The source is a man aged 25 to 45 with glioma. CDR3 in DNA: TGTGCCAGCAGTGAAGCAGGTCCAAGGTACGAGCAGTACTTC. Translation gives CASSEAGPRYEQYF.